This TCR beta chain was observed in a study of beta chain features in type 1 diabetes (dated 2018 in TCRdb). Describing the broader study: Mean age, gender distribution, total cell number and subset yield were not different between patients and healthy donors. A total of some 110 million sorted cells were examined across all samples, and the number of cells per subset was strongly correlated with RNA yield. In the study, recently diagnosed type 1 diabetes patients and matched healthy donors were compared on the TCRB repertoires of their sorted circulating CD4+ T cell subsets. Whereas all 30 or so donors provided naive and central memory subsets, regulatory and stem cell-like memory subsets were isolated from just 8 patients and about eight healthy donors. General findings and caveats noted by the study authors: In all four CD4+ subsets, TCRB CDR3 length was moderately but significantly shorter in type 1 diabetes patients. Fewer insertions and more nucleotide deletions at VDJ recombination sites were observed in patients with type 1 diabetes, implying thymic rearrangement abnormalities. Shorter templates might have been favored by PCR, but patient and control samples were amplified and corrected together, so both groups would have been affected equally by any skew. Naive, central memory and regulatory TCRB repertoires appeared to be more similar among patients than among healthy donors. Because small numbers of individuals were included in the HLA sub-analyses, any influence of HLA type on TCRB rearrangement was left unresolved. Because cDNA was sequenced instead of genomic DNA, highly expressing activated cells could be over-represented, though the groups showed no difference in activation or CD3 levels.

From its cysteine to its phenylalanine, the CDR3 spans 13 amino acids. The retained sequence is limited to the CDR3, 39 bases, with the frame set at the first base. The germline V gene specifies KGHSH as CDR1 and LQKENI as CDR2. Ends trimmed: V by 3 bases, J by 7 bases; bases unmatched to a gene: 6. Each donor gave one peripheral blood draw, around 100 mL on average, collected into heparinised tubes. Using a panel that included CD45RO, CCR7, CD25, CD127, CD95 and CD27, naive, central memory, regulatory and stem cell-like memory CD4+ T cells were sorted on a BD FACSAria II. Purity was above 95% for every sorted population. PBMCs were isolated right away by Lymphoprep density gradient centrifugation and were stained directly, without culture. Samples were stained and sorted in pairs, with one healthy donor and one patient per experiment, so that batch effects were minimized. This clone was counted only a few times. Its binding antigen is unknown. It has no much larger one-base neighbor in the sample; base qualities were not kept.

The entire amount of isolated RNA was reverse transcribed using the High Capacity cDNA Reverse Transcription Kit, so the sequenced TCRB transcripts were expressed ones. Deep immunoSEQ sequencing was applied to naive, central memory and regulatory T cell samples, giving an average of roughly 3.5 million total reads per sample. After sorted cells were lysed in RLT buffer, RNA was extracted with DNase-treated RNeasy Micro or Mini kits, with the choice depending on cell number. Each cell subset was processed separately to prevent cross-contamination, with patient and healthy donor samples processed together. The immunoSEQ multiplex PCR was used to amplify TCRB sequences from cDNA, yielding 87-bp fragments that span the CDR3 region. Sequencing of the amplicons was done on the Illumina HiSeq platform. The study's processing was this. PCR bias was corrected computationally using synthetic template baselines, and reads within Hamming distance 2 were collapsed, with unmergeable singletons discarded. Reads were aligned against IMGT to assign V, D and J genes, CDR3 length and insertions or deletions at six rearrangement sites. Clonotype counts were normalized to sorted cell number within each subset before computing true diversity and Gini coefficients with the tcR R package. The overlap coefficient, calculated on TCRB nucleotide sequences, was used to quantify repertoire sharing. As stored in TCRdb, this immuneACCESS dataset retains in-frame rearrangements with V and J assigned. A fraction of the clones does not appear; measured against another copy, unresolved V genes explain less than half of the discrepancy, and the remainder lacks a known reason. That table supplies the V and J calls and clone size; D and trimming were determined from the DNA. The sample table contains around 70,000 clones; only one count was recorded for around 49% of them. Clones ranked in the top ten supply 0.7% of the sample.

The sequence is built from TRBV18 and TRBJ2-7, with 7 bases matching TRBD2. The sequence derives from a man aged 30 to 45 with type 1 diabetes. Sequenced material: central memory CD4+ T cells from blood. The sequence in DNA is TGTGCCAGCTCACCCGGGGGGTCGAGGGAGCAGTACTTC. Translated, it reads CASSPGGSREQYF.